This T cell receptor (beta chain) was identified during a study of blood T cell repertoires in COVID-19. Trimming pared 4 bases from V and 4 bases from J, leaving 18 bases between. The CDR3 runs 15 residues. Germline loops: CDR1 SGHDT, CDR2 YYEEEE. TCRdb's copy holds only in-frame clones and misses some; the assay was immunoSEQ multiplex PCR. This sample yields hundreds of thousands of clones, of which around nine tenths are seen a single time; about 0.8% belongs to the top ten. The sequencing input was peripheral blood. The chain joins TRBV5-6 to TRBJ2-7, with TRBD2 as a possible D gene (7 bases). This receptor was taken from a man in his fifties or sixties with COVID-19, enrolled during active disease. The CDR3 DNA is TGTGCCAGCAGCGGGGGGGCCTTACTAAGTTACGAGCAGTACTTC. This sequence encodes CASSGGALLSYEQYF.